The 19 T cell receptor beta chains presented below share a single source sample, sequenced in a study of cytomegalovirus exposure and HLA in healthy donors. Primers: 60 Vbeta forward and 13 Jbeta reverse. This table comes from immunoSEQ multiplex PCR, and its TCRdb copy is limited to in-frame clones, with some not included. Of some 170,000 clones listed, approximately 79% are singletons. Material for sequencing was PBMCs. Receptors were obtained from a man in his sixties in good health and CMV-seronegative.

This chain joins TRBV30 and TRBJ2-2; 9 nucleotides align to TRBD1. CDR1 and CDR2 from the germline V gene are GTSNPN and SVGIG (reference sequence). The CDR3 contains 17 residues. The ends lost 2 bases at V and 3 bases at J; junction bases unmatched: 10. This CDR3 reads CAWSNQLGQGYTGELFF. CDR3 nucleotides: TGTGCCTGGAGTAACCAATTGGGACAGGGATACACCGGGGAGCTGTTTTTT.

The J gene is TRBJ2-5, the V gene TRBV19; no firm D call. Trimming shortened V by 5 bases and J by 2 bases, and 12 bases separated the two germline ends. There are 14 residues in the CDR3. Per germline, CDR1 LNHDA and CDR2 SQIVND (reference sequence). The CDR3 reads CASSASLGQETQYF. DNA for the CDR3: TGTGCCAGTAGTGCTAGTCTTGGGCAAGAGACCCAGTACTTC.

The rearrangement links TRBV18 to TRBJ2-7; 9 nucleotides align to TRBD2. With 3 bases clipped from V and 1 base from J, the junction kept 7 bases outside the gene matches. This CDR3 has 16 amino acids. Germline V CDR1 and CDR2: KGHSH, LQKENI. The CDR3 DNA reads as TGTGCCAGCTCACCGGAACCGGGACTAGCTTCCTACGAGCAGTACTTC. Its translation is CASSPEPGLASYEQYF.

This clone was seen just once. The chain recombines TRBV28 with TRBJ2-5; D might be TRBD1 (6 bases). The germline CDR1 and CDR2 sequences are MDHEN and SYDVKM. The CDR3 is made up of 15 amino acids. The germline V and J ends were trimmed by 5 bases and 4 bases, with 17 bases remaining between them. This chain's CDR3 is CASSPTGHARETQYF. Written as DNA, the CDR3 is TGTGCCAGCAGTCCGACAGGCCATGCCCGAGAGACCCAGTACTTC.

There are a few counts of this clone. The V and J genes are TRBV30 and TRBJ1-1, with a possible D match to TRBD1 (5 bases). The CDR3 contains 14 residues. The V gene lost 1 base and the J gene lost 2 bases, with 11 bases spanning the gap. The V gene's germline CDR1 is GTSNPN and CDR2 SVGIG (reference sequence). In nucleotides, the CDR3 is TGTGCCTGGAGTGCCAGGGCTGGAAACACTGAAGCTTTCTTT. Translating it yields CAWSARAGNTEAFF.

The chain combines TRBV28 with TRBJ1-4, with D hard to call. The ends were cut back, 2 bases at V and 7 bases at J, with 11 bases in the middle. Germline V gene data show CDR1 as MDHEN and CDR2 as SYDVKM. The CDR3 is made up of 14 amino acids. The CDR3 sequence is CASSLGQLAEKLFF. CDR3 coding DNA: TGTGCCAGCAGTTTAGGGCAGCTGGCTGAAAAACTGTTTTTT.

This sequence joins TRBV11-2 and TRBJ2-5; the match to TRBD1 covers 7 bases. V gave up 5 bases and J gave up 5 bases; unmatched junction bases: 11. The CDR3 extends over 15 amino acids. Germline V gene lookup returns CDR1 SGHAT and CDR2 FQNNGV. In nucleotides, the CDR3 is TGTGCCAGCAGCGGACCATTAGGGGGCGCCGAGACCCAGTACTTC. It encodes CASSGPLGGAETQYF. The variable domain in full, completed from reference TRBV11-2 and TRBJ2-5, reads EAGVAQSPRYKIIEKRQSVAFWCNPISGHATLYWYQQILGQGPKLLIQFQNNGVVDDSQLPKDRFSAERLKGVDSTLKIQPAKLEDSAVYLCASSGPLGGAETQYFGPGTRLLVL.

The rearrangement joins TRBV15 to TRBJ1-6, with D perhaps matching TRBD1 (6 bases). This CDR3 is built from 19 residues. V was pared by 0 bases and J by 0 bases, with 15 bases between. Germline V lookup: CDR1 LNHNV, CDR2 YYDKDF (reference sequence). Written as DNA, the CDR3 is TGTGCCACCAGCAGAGATAGGGCCGACAGGAGCTCCTATAATTCACCCCTCCACTTT. Amino acid sequence: CATSRDRADRSSYNSPLHF.

This chain links TRBV30 with TRBJ2-4; no firm D call. This CDR3 comprises 13 residues. V was pared by 4 bases and J by 0 bases, with 7 bases between. CDR1 is GTSNPN and CDR2 is SVGIG in the germline V gene (reference sequence). The CDR3 region is CAWNGLAKNIQYF. CDR3 sequence (DNA): TGTGCCTGGAATGGGCTAGCCAAAAACATTCAGTACTTC.

The chain combines TRBV25-1 with TRBJ2-3, with D maybe TRBD2 (5 bases). Looked up from germline, CDR1 is MGHDK and CDR2 is SYGVNS. The CDR3 is made up of 14 amino acids. The V end was cut by 7 bases, the J end by 0 bases, with 11 bases between. The CDR3 DNA follows: TGTGCCAGCACGGAAGCGGCTAGCACAGATACGCAGTATTTT. It translates to CASTEAASTDTQYF.

The rearrangement links TRBV7-2 to TRBJ2-7, with D perhaps matching TRBD1 (6 bases). Germline CDR1 reads SGHTA; CDR2 reads FQGNSA. Trimming cost V 5 bases and J 2 bases, with 10 bases left between them. The CDR3 loop spans 13 amino acids. The CDR3 DNA is TGTGCCAGCAGCCCAGGACAGACCTACGAGCAGTACTTC. Protein: CASSPGQTYEQYF.

The rearrangement uses TRBV10-3 and TRBJ1-5, with D unclear. CDR1 is ENHRY, CDR2 SYGVKD, per germline. This CDR3 is 14 amino acids long. V was trimmed by 2 bases and J by 0 bases, leaving 5 bases between them. CDR3 protein: CAISEAYSNQPQHF. In DNA form, the CDR3 reads TGTGCCATCAGTGAGGCGTATAGCAATCAGCCCCAGCATTTT.

CDR3 sequence: CASSDRGGLLLGELFF. DNA of the CDR3: TGTGCCAGCTCGGATCGCGGGGGCCTATTACTCGGGGAGCTGTTTTTT. The chain has TRBV18 and TRBJ2-2, with a tentative D call TRBD2 (7 bases). The CDR3 runs 16 residues. The V end lost 6 bases, the J end lost 7 bases, and 21 bases lay between the germline ends. The V gene's germline CDR1 is KGHSH and CDR2 LQKENI.

This clone was seen just once. V gene TRBV18 combines with J gene TRBJ2-3; TRBD2 might be the D (6 bases). CDR1 and CDR2 from the germline V gene are KGHSH and LQKENI. V lost 4 bases and J lost 4, with 12 bases in between. The CDR3 runs to 14 residues. Here the CDR3 DNA reads TGTGCCAGCTCACTGGGCCGGGACTCAGATACGCAGTATTTT. Encoded protein: CASSLGRDSDTQYF.

In this sample, this clone turned up a few times. The chain has TRBV6-1 and TRBJ2-1; perhaps TRBD2 as D (6 bases). The V end lost 5 bases, the J end lost 9 bases, and 11 bases lay between the germline ends. This CDR3 is built from 12 residues. CDR1 and CDR2 from the germline V gene are MNHNS and SASEGT. The CDR3 protein is CASSRLGIEQFF. CDR3 in DNA: TGTGCCAGCAGTCGACTAGGCATTGAGCAGTTCTTC.

The chain combines TRBV9 with TRBJ2-1, with 7 bases that match TRBD1. The germline CDR1 and CDR2 sequences are SGDLS and YYNGEE. J was trimmed by 3 bases and V by 3 bases; bases with no gene match: 3. This CDR3 is built from 14 residues. CDR3 region: CASSGGQLYNEQFF. The CDR3 DNA reads TGTGCCAGCAGCGGGGGACAGCTCTACAATGAGCAGTTCTTC.

The chain joins TRBV5-1 to TRBJ1-2; D gene ambiguous. From germline, CDR1 is SGHRS and CDR2 YFSETQ. Trimming took 4 bases from V and 3 from J, leaving 16 bases between them. This CDR3 region has 15 residues. The CDR3 coding sequence is TGCGCCAGCAGCCTAGCCGAGTCGACGGACTATGGCTACACCTTC. It is translated as CASSLAESTDYGYTF. The variable domain in full, completed from reference TRBV5-1 and TRBJ1-2, reads KAGVTQTPRYLIKTRGQQVTLSCSPISGHRSVSWYQQTPGQGLQFLFEYFSETQRNKGNFPGRFSGRQFSNSRSEMNVSTLELGDSALYLCASSLAESTDYGYTFGSGTRLTVV.

In this sample, this clone turned up once. This rearrangement joins TRBV27 to TRBJ2-7; 7 positions match TRBD2. The V and J ends lost 3 bases and 3 bases, in that order; junction bases with no gene match: 8. The CDR3 length is 15 residues. CDR1 and CDR2 (germline): MNHEY, SMNVEV (reference sequence). The CDR3 here is CASSLLPRGNYEQYF. Here the CDR3 DNA reads TGTGCCAGCAGTTTGTTGCCGCGGGGGAACTACGAGCAGTACTTC.

Remarks on this clone: The same CDR3 is also encoded by other DNA sequences in this sample. The chain uses TRBV27 and TRBJ2-5; TRBD2 agrees at 13 bases. V dropped 8 bases and J dropped 7; count of bases not matched to a gene: 13. The CDR3 is made up of 16 amino acids. CDR1 MNHEY and CDR2 SMNVEV come from the germline V gene (reference sequence). The CDR3 sequence is CASGDWTSGRSGTQYF. The CDR3, as DNA: TGTGCCAGCGGGGACTGGACTAGCGGGAGATCGGGGACCCAGTACTTC.